Below are 24 T cell receptor beta chains sequenced from a single sample in a study of post-analysis software for immune sequencing data. General study results and limits: Patients had higher frequencies than controls of five or six TRBV segments, including TRBV5-6, TRBV5-1 and TRBV20-1.

Which antigens these TCRs recognize remains unknown. TCR beta cDNA libraries included unique molecular identifiers. In TCRdb, the PCR reads were re-called with MiXCR into one record per CDR3 protein. Counted here are 180,000 or so distinct CDR3 sequences, 25% to 35% occurring once; the ten biggest clones make up approximately 3%. The sample was blood. These receptors all stem from a girl aged 2-17 years with multiple sclerosis.

As for this clonotype: The junction shows a germline mismatch at one end, possibly a read error. The chain employs TRBV19 and TRBJ1-2; TRBD1 agrees at 8 bases. There are 12 residues in the CDR3. The germline V gene encodes CDR1 LNHDA and CDR2 SQIVND (reference sequence). CDR3 bases: TGTGGCAGTAGTGGACAGGGTGATGGCTACACCTTC. Translated: CGSSGQGDGYTF.

This clonotype was seen only a few times. As DNA, the CDR3 is TGCGCCAGCAGCCCCCCTCGGACTAGGTTTGCAGATACGCAGTATTTT. Amino acids: CASSPPRTRFADTQYF. This rearrangement joins TRBV5-1 to TRBJ2-3; 7 nucleotides agree with TRBD2. The CDR3 is 16 amino acids. V lost 4 bases to trimming and J lost 4 bases; unmatched junction nucleotides: 12. Per germline, CDR1 SGHRS and CDR2 YFSETQ. The variable domain in full, completed from reference TRBV5-1 and TRBJ2-3, reads KAGVTQTPRYLIKTRGQQVTLSCSPISGHRSVSWYQQTPGQGLQFLFEYFSETQRNKGNFPGRFSGRQFSNSRSEMNVSTLELGDSALYLCASSPPRTRFADTQYFGPGTRLTVL.

In this sample, this clonotype turned up once. A much bigger clone sits one base away, suggesting this may be a read error. The J gene is TRBJ2-1, the V gene TRBV10-2, with D tentatively TRBD2 (6 bases). The J call may be wrong; the DNA end is better matched by TRBJ2-7. The CDR3 runs to 17 residues. Germline CDR1 and CDR2: WSHSY and SAAADI. CDR3 nucleotides: TGCGCCAGCAACGGGGGTTCCCCTCTTAGCTCCTACAATGAGCAGTACTTC. Translation: CASNGGSPLSSYNEQYF.

This chain connects TRBV15 to TRBJ2-7; 9 bases map to TRBD1. This CDR3 has 15 residues. V trimming: 5 bases; J trimming: 3 bases; junction bases outside the gene matches: 8. Looked up from germline, CDR1 is LNHNV and CDR2 is YYDKDF (reference sequence). The CDR3 sequence: CATSPRDRAGYEQYF. The CDR3 DNA is TGTGCCACCAGCCCTCGGGACAGGGCCGGCTACGAGCAGTACTTC.

This clonotype was seen a handful of times. The chain uses TRBV29-1 and TRBJ1-1; TRBD1 is a possible D gene (6 bases). This CDR3 region has 13 residues. CDR1 is SQVTM, CDR2 ANQGSEA, per germline. The ends were cut back, 0 bases at V and 10 bases at J, with 15 bases in the middle. CDR3 in DNA: TGCAGCGTTGAAGAGGGGGGGGGCAGTAGAGCTTTCTTT. Its protein is CSVEEGGGSRAFF.

This clonotype was seen at least ten times. The chain combines TRBV20-1 with TRBJ2-7; D may be TRBD1 (6 bases). The V end lost 4 bases, the J end lost 2 bases, and 9 bases lay between the germline ends. Germline values: CDR1 DFQATT, CDR2 SNEGSKA (reference sequence). This CDR3 contains 12 residues. CDR3: CSANGQTYEQYF. The CDR3 DNA is TGCAGTGCTAATGGACAGACCTACGAGCAGTACTTC.

A remark on this clonotype: A read error may explain this, as a much larger clone is one base away. J is TRBJ2-3 and V is TRBV4-1; TRBD1 matches at 10 bases. Germline V lookup: CDR1 MGHRA, CDR2 YSYEKL. This CDR3 has 16 amino acids. The CDR3 DNA follows: TGCGCCAGCAACCAAGCCGGGACAGGGGCGATTAATACGCAGTATTTT. Translating gives CASNQAGTGAINTQYF.

This clonotype was detected ten times or more. The chain joins TRBV28 to TRBJ2-1; weak D call: TRBD2 (6 bases). Germline-derived CDR1 and CDR2 are MDHEN and SYDVKM. CDR3 length: 16 amino acids. Trimming took 0 bases from V and 6 from J, leaving 15 bases between them. CDR3 loop: CASSLWVRDWGNEQFF. CDR3 in DNA: TGTGCCAGCAGTTTATGGGTTCGGGACTGGGGCAATGAGCAGTTCTTC.

This chain links TRBV5-1 with TRBJ2-1, with D possibly being TRBD1 (5 bases). Germline V gene sequence: CDR1 SGHRS, CDR2 YFSETQ. This CDR3 is 12 amino acids long. V shed 5 bases and J shed 10 bases, with 13 bases lying between them. CDR3: CASRNSGKEQFF. The CDR3 DNA is TGCGCCAGCAGGAATTCAGGGAAGGAGCAGTTCTTC.

This clonotype has a handful of counts. The rearrangement joins TRBV10-3 to TRBJ2-7, with a weak D call TRBD1 (6 bases). Germline CDR1 and CDR2: ENHRY and SYGVKD. The germline V and J ends were trimmed by 4 bases and 3 bases, with 13 bases remaining between them. The CDR3 length is 14 residues. The CDR3 region is CAISVLDSSYEQYF. Here the CDR3 DNA reads TGTGCCATCAGTGTTTTGGACAGCAGCTACGAGCAGTACTTC.

This clonotype was counted many times. V gene TRBV9 combines with J gene TRBJ1-2; D uncertain. V was pared by 0 bases and J by 3 bases, with 9 bases between. This CDR3 comprises 14 residues. The germline CDR1 and CDR2 sequences are SGDLS and YYNGEE. CDR3: CASSVESTDYGYTF. In DNA, the CDR3 is TGTGCCAGCAGCGTAGAAAGTACGGACTATGGCTACACCTTC.

This clonotype was seen at least ten times. V and J are TRBV6-6 and TRBJ2-1; perhaps TRBD2 as D (6 bases). Between the trimmed V and J ends, which lost 4 bases and 2 bases, there was a span of 15 bases. The germline gives CDR1 MNHNY, CDR2 SVGAGI (reference sequence). The length of the CDR3 is 16 residues. The CDR3 bases are TGTGCCAGCAGTTTCATAGCGGATTCCGCCTACAATGAGCAGTTCTTC. Protein: CASSFIADSAYNEQFF.

This clonotype has ten or more counts. J is TRBJ2-7 and V is TRBV20-1; D ambiguous. This CDR3 contains 13 residues. Between the trimmed V and J ends, which lost 5 bases and 1 base, there was a span of 12 bases. Germline V gene lookup returns CDR1 DFQATT and CDR2 SNEGSKA (reference sequence). The CDR3 protein is CSAVSKGSYEQYF. CDR3 bases: TGCAGTGCTGTCAGTAAAGGGTCCTACGAGCAGTACTTC.

This clonotype has only a few counts. The V and J genes are TRBV11-2 and TRBJ2-1; 7 bases map to TRBD2. The CDR3 is 14 residues long. The germline gives CDR1 SGHAT, CDR2 FQNNGV. V trimming: 5 bases; J trimming: 15 bases; junction bases outside the gene matches: 16. CDR3 residues: CASSPIAGSREMFF. The CDR3, as DNA: TGTGCCAGCAGCCCCATCGCTGGTTCGCGGGAGATGTTCTTC.

The V and J genes are TRBV5-1 and TRBJ2-2, with D hard to call. In germline, CDR1 is SGHRS, CDR2 YFSETQ. This CDR3 is built from 16 residues. The V end lost 4 bases, the J end lost 0 bases, and 13 bases lay between the germline ends. The CDR3 spells CASSELAATNTGELFF. The CDR3 region has the DNA TGCGCCAGCAGCGAGCTGGCAGCTACGAACACCGGGGAGCTGTTTTTT.

Of note for this clonotype: A junction boundary mismatches the germline segment, possibly from a read error. This rearrangement joins TRBV20-1 to TRBJ2-5; D not resolved. This CDR3 contains 11 residues. From germline, CDR1 is DFQATT and CDR2 SNEGSKA (reference sequence). The CDR3 protein is CRARLYETQYF. CDR3 nucleotides: TGCAGGGCTAGGCTCTATGAGACCCAGTACTTC.

The table lists this clonotype with many counts. This chain's CDR3 is CASSQNNRAGEQYF. The DNA for the CDR3 is TGTGCCAGCAGCCAAAATAACCGTGCAGGCGAGCAGTACTTC. The chain is built from TRBV14 and TRBJ2-7, with D unresolved. CDR3 length equals 14 residues. The germline CDR1 and CDR2 sequences are SGHDN and FVKESK. Trimming took off 2 bases at V and 6 bases at J, with 14 bases between the two ends.

A few counts support this clonotype. The chain recombines TRBV3-1 with TRBJ2-3, with 10 bases aligning to TRBD2. V trimming: 3 bases; J trimming: 3 bases; junction bases outside the gene matches: 3. CDR1 LGHDT and CDR2 YNNKEL come from the germline V gene (reference sequence). The CDR3 spans 15 residues. The CDR3 reads CASSQLAGVTDTQYF. The CDR3 DNA sequence: TGTGCCAGCAGCCAGCTAGCGGGAGTGACAGATACGCAGTATTTT.

This chain uses TRBV9 with TRBJ1-1, with D perhaps TRBD1 (6 bases). Trimming cost V 2 bases and J 4 bases, with 12 bases left between them. CDR3 length: 14 residues. From germline, CDR1 is SGDLS and CDR2 YYNGEE. This chain's CDR3 is CASSVGTTGTEAFF. The DNA for the CDR3 is TGTGCCAGCAGCGTCGGGACAACAGGCACTGAAGCTTTCTTT.

This clonotype has a count of ten or more. The chain employs TRBV7-2 and TRBJ1-5; 10 bases agree with TRBD1. The junction had 5 bases not matched to a gene; V was cut back by 5 bases and J by 4 bases. The CDR3 runs to 15 residues. The germline V gene has CDR1 SGHTA and CDR2 FQGNSA. CDR3 loop: CASSLSGQGNQPQHF. The DNA for the CDR3 is TGTGCCAGCAGCCTATCGGGACAGGGGAATCAGCCCCAGCATTTT.

Comments on this clonotype: It may be a read error: a sequence one base away is much more abundant. This chain joins TRBV7-9 and TRBJ2-7, with D perhaps TRBD2 (5 bases). V shed 1 base and J shed 5 bases, with 15 bases lying between them. Germline CDR1 SEHNR, CDR2 FQNEAQ (reference sequence). The CDR3 is 15 amino acids. In DNA form, the CDR3 reads TGTGCCAGCAGCTTAGGTGGGTTATCCGGGAACGAGCAGTACTTC. Encoded protein: CASSLGGLSGNEQYF.

As for this clonotype: A much larger clone differs by one base, so this may be a read error. The chain links TRBV9 to TRBJ2-1, with a tentative D call TRBD1 (7 bases). The last part of the DNA fits TRBJ2-7 better; the J call may be wrong. Germline CDR1 is SGDLS and CDR2 is YYNGEE. CDR3 length: 14 amino acids. CDR3 protein: CASSEGAGSYEQYF. CDR3 in DNA: TGTGCCAGCAGCGAGGGGGCCGGGAGCTACGAGCAGTACTTC.

Notes on this clonotype: One base away lies a much larger clone, so this may be a sequencing read error. This chain links TRBV12-3 or TRBV12-4 with TRBJ2-3; maybe TRBD1 (5 bases). This CDR3 is built from 15 residues. As DNA, the CDR3 is TGTGCCAGCAGTTTAACGCAGGGTCGCACAGATGCGCAGTATTTT. The encoded protein is CASSLTQGRTDAQYF.

The V gene is TRBV7-2, the J gene TRBJ2-4; the D gene is possibly TRBD2 (5 bases). The DNA matches TRBJ2-7 better at its end, which makes the J call doubtful. Germline CDR1 reads SGHTA; CDR2 reads FQGNSA. This CDR3 spans 13 amino acids. CDR3 in amino acids: CASGGTNDYEQYF. CDR3 bases: TGTGCCAGCGGAGGAACTAATGACTACGAGCAGTACTTC.